This T cell receptor beta chain originates from a study of early T cells in non-severe SARS-CoV-2 infection. Study overall: It was bulk RNA from unsorted whole blood that was sequenced, and the chains were unpaired. General study findings and limits: Matches to VDJdb favored anti-spike CD8 responses and missed private and CD4 specificities.

As concerns this clonotype: What it binds is not known.

Each single cDNA molecule received a unique molecular identifier. TCRdb called the 5' RACE reads again in MiXCR, with one record for every CDR3 protein. The sample records about 72,000 distinct CDR3 sequences, around a tenth being singletons. This CDR3 has 15 amino acids. Germline lookup yields CDR1 LGHNA and CDR2 YNFKEQ. The V and J ends lost 4 bases and 3 bases respectively, with 15 bases between them. The clonotype was recovered from an adult who was a healthcare worker with PCR-confirmed SARS-CoV-2 infection or an uninfected control (not recorded which). The material sequenced was whole blood, taken at baseline. This chain joins TRBV4-2 and TRBJ1-2, with a weak D call TRBD1 (6 bases). The CDR3 region has the DNA TGTGCCAGCAGCCTCCAGACAGGAAAGGACTATGGCTACACCTTC. It specifies CASSLQTGKDYGYTF.